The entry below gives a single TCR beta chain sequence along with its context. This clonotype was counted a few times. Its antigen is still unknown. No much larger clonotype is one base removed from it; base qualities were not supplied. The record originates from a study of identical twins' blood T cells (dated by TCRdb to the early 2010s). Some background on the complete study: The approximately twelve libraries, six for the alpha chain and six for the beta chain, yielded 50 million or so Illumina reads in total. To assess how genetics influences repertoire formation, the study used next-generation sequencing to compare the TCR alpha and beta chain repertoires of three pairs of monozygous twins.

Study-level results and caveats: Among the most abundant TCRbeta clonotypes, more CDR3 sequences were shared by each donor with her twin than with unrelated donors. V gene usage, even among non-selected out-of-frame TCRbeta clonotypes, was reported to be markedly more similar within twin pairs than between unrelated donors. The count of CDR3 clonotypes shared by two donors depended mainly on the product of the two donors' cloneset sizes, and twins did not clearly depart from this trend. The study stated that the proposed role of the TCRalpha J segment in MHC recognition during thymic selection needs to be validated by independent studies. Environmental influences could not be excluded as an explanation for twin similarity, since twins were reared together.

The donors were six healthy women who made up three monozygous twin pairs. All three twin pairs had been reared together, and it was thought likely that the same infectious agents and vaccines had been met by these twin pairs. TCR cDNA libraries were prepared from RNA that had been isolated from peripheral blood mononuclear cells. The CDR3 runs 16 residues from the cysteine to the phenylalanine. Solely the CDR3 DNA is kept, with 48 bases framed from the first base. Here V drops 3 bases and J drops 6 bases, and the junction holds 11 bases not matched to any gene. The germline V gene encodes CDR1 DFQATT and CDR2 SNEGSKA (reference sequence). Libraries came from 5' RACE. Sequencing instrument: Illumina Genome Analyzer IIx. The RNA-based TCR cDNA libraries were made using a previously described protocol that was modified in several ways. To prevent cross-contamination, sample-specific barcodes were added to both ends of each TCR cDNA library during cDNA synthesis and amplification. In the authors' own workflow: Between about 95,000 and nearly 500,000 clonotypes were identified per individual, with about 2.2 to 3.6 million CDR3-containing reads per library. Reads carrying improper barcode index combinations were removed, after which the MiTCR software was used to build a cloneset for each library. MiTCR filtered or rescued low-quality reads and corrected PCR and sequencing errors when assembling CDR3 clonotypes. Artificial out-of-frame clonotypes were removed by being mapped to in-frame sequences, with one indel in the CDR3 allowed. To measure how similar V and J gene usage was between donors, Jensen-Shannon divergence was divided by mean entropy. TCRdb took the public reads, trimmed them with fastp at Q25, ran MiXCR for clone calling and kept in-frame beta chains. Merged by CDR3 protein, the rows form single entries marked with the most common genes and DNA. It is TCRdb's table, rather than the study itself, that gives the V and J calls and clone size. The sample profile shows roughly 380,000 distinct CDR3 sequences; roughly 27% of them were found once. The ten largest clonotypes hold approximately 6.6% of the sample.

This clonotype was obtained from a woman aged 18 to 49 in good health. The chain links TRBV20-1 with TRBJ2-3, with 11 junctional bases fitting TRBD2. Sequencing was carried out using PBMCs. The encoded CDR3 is CSASALLAGVVDTQYF. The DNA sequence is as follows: TGCAGTGCTAGTGCCCTACTAGCGGGGGTGGTGGATACGCAGTATTTT.